The 4 T cell receptor beta chains given below trace back to one sample, sequenced in a study of human CD8 memory T cell subsets (dated by TCRdb to the early 2020s). A Human TCR Profiling Kit was used to prepare UMI-labeled 5' RACE TCRbeta libraries. Reads reprocessed by TCRdb are summarized as one entry per CDR3 protein sequence, and DNA is absent. The table held for this sample gives around 12,000 distinct CDR3 sequences. 14% of the sample is held by the ten biggest clonotypes. The specimen was CD8+ T cells from PBMCs. The source is a human donor in good health.

The V and J genes are TRBV19 and TRBJ2-7. CDR1 is LNHDA and CDR2 is SQIVND in the germline V gene (reference sequence). This CDR3 is built from 16 residues. The CDR3 spells CASSRPHLQGRHEQYF.

The chain carries TRBV7-6 and TRBJ1-5. The CDR3 sequence is 14 residues long. Germline V lookup: CDR1 SGHVS, CDR2 FNYEAQ. Here the CDR3 reads CASSLLGFNQPQHF. The whole variable domain, filled in from reference TRBV7-6 and TRBJ1-5, reads GAGVSQSPRYKVTKRGQDVALRCDPISGHVSLYWYRQALGQGPEFLTYFNYEAQQDKSGLPNDRFSAERPEGSISTLTIQRTEQRDSAMYRCASSLLGFNQPQHFGDGTRLSIL.

This chain uses TRBV14 with TRBJ2-7; as DNA is missing, the TRBD1 call by TCRdb cannot be tested. CDR1 SGHDN and CDR2 FVKESK come from the germline V gene. This CDR3 is built from 13 residues. The CDR3 here is CASSQAGGNEQYF.

The rearrangement joins TRBV5-1 to TRBJ1-2; as DNA is missing, the TRBD1 call by TCRdb cannot be tested. The CDR3 has 15 residues. In germline, CDR1 is SGHRS, CDR2 YFSETQ. The CDR3 is CASSQTGDPPYGYTF.